This TCR beta chain was recovered during a study of blood T cell repertoires in COVID-19. Using immunoSEQ multiplex PCR, the repertoire was profiled, and TCRdb retains in-frame clones only, with some absent. The table lists just over 250,000 clones, around 90% of them singletons. It was during active infection that Seattle patients were enrolled and then longitudinally followed. Germline lookup yields CDR1 SGHTA and CDR2 FQGTGA. V lost 0 bases and J lost 1, with 12 bases in between. The CDR3 length is 17 residues. This TCR derives from a woman aged 65 to 85 with COVID-19, enrolled during active disease. What was sequenced was peripheral blood. The chain employs TRBV7-3 and TRBJ2-2; TRBD1 might be the D (7 bases). CDR3 coding DNA: TGTGCCAGCAGCTTAACTCCCCAGGGGGGGAACACCGGGGAGCTGTTTTTT. Its protein product is CASSLTPQGGNTGELFF.